Below, 28 T cell receptor beta chains from the same sample are listed, as sequenced in a study of T cell repertoires in cytomegalovirus infection. TCRdb recomputed calls from the reads with MiXCR, one row per CDR3 protein. Found here are about 350,000 distinct CDR3 sequences, about a third of them singletons; the top ten hold approximately 13%. Their specific antigens are unknown. Sequenced here: cultured PBMCs, sampled from culture after CMV antigen stimulation. Source of these receptors: a human donor in good health (CMV status not recorded). Some clones in this sample may be carry-over from other donors' samples.

This clonotype was observed a few times. The chain has TRBV6-5 and TRBJ2-7, with D perhaps TRBD1 or TRBD2 (5 bases each). Trimming shortened V by 2 bases and J by 2 bases, and 16 bases separated the two germline ends. Germline values: CDR1 MNHEY, CDR2 SVGAGI. The CDR3 is made up of 16 amino acids. CDR3 DNA: TGTGCCAGCAGTTACGGGGTCGGGGCTGGAACCTACGAGCAGTACTTC. Protein sequence: CASSYGVGAGTYEQYF.

The chain joins TRBV10-2 to TRBJ2-1; 9 bases are shared with TRBD2. The CDR3 consists of 16 residues. Per the germline V gene, CDR1 is WSHSY and CDR2 is SAAADI. The V gene end was trimmed by 0 bases and the J gene end by 5 bases; junction bases not matched to a gene: 5. CDR3 residues: CASSESPLAGNNEQFF. In DNA form, the CDR3 reads TGCGCCAGCAGTGAGTCCCCCCTAGCGGGAAACAATGAGCAGTTCTTC.

As DNA, the CDR3 is TGTGCCAGCAGTAAAAATAATGAGCAGTACTTC. This encodes CASSKNNEQYF. The gene calls are TRBV6-1 and TRBJ2-7; D ambiguous. The CDR3 runs 11 residues. Germline V gene data show CDR1 as MNHNS and CDR2 as SASEGT. V lost 5 bases and J lost 7, with 9 bases in between.

This clonotype has ten or more counts. This chain joins TRBV7-2 and TRBJ2-7, with 8 nucleotides matching TRBD1. CDR1 SGHTA and CDR2 FQGNSA come from the germline V gene. The CDR3 consists of 14 residues. Unmatched junction bases numbered 3, after V lost 1 base and J lost 4 bases. DNA of the CDR3: TGTGCCAGCAGCTTAGGACAGGGGACGTACGAGCAGTACTTC. As protein: CASSLGQGTYEQYF.

The rearrangement links TRBV3-1 to TRBJ2-1; D is unresolved. The V gene lost 1 base and the J gene lost 0 bases, with 10 bases spanning the gap. Per the germline V gene, CDR1 is LGHDT and CDR2 is YNNKEL (reference sequence). The CDR3 runs to 16 residues. CDR3 sequence: CASSQAVRPSYNEQFF. The CDR3 nucleotides are TGTGCCAGCAGCCAAGCGGTAAGGCCCTCCTACAATGAGCAGTTCTTC.

This clonotype has a handful of counts. The chain joins TRBV6-5 to TRBJ2-7, with 7 nucleotides matching TRBD1. CDR1 is MNHEY and CDR2 is SVGAGI in the germline V gene. The CDR3 is made up of 15 amino acids. The V and J ends lost 2 bases and 6 bases, in that order; junction bases with no gene match: 10. DNA of the CDR3: TGTGCCAGCAGTTACCCAAACAGGGGCGTCGCCGAGCAGTACGTC. It specifies CASSYPNRGVAEQYV.

In its sample, this clonotype was seen many times. V and J are TRBV7-2 and TRBJ1-5; no clear D. This CDR3 is built from 13 residues. Germline CDR1 SGHTA, CDR2 FQGNSA. V gave up 4 bases and J gave up 7 bases, with 11 bases separating them. The CDR3 reads CASSWTGVQPQHF. CDR3 coding DNA: TGTGCCAGCAGCTGGACCGGGGTCCAGCCCCAGCATTTT.

This clonotype came up a few times. This chain uses TRBV4-1 with TRBJ1-1; D possibly corresponds to TRBD1 (5 bases). The CDR3 sequence is 15 residues long. Between the trimmed V and J ends, which lost 3 bases and 6 bases, there was a span of 17 bases. CDR1 is MGHRA and CDR2 is YSYEKL in the germline V gene. CDR3 DNA: TGCGCCAGCAGCCATCGGGGGACCCTGGGCGCTGAAGCTTTCTTT. Its protein product is CASSHRGTLGAEAFF.

The CDR3 coding sequence is TGTGCCAGCTCACCACCCACAGGGGGCACAGATACGCAGTATTTT. Its protein product is CASSPPTGGTDTQYF. J is TRBJ2-3 and V is TRBV18; 7 nucleotides match TRBD1. The V gene end was trimmed by 0 bases and the J gene end by 1 base; junction bases not matched to a gene: 1. The CDR3 extends over 15 amino acids. Germline assignment: CDR1 KGHSH and CDR2 LQKENI.

This chain links TRBV14 with TRBJ2-2; TRBD1 or TRBD2 may be the D gene (5 bases each). The CDR3 is 13 amino acids. Between the trimmed V and J ends, which lost 4 bases and 7 bases, there was a span of 10 bases. From germline, CDR1 is SGHDN and CDR2 FVKESK. The CDR3 region is CASSLRGDGELFF. In nucleotides, the CDR3 is TGTGCCAGCAGCCTAAGGGGAGACGGGGAGCTGTTTTTT.

The chain joins TRBV7-2 to TRBJ2-4; the D is unclear. Germline V gives CDR1 SGHTA, CDR2 FQGNSA. Trimming took 6 bases from V and 9 from J, leaving 9 bases between them. CDR3 length equals 11 residues. The CDR3 spells CASSFPPIQYF. CDR3 bases: TGTGCCAGCAGTTTCCCACCCATTCAGTACTTC.

This chain uses TRBV6-5 with TRBJ2-3; D uncertain. The CDR3 covers 15 residues. Germline V gene data show CDR1 as MNHEY and CDR2 as SVGAGI. V was clipped by 2 bases and J by 1 base, with 10 bases between them. In nucleotides, the CDR3 is TGTGCCAGCAGTTACAGCGCAGGCGGCACAGATACGCAGTATTTT. Translated, it gives CASSYSAGGTDTQYF.

This clonotype was detected ten times or more. The V and J genes are TRBV7-2 and TRBJ2-1; 16 nucleotides align to TRBD2. CDR3 size: 15 residues. V shed 5 bases and J 10 bases; nucleotides not matched to a gene: 5. The V gene's germline CDR1 is SGHTA and CDR2 FQGNSA. For the CDR3, the DNA is TGTGCCAGCAGCCCCCCGGGACTAGCGGGAGGGGAGCAGTTCTTC. Protein: CASSPPGLAGGEQFF.

This clonotype was counted only a few times. The chain couples TRBV6-1 to TRBJ1-1, with D tentatively TRBD1 (6 bases). The germline CDR1 and CDR2 sequences are MNHNS and SASEGT. The CDR3 is 14 amino acids. V lost 1 base and J lost 3, with 9 bases in between. The CDR3 nucleotides are TGTGCCAGCAGTGAAGTACAGGGATACACTGAAGCTTTCTTT. Translated: CASSEVQGYTEAFF.

The V gene is TRBV28, the J gene TRBJ2-7, with TRBD2 matching over 9 bases. The CDR3 length is 14 residues. The V gene end was trimmed by 7 bases and the J gene end by 6 bases; junction bases not matched to a gene: 10. Germline CDR1 is MDHEN and CDR2 is SYDVKM. The DNA for the CDR3 is TGTGCCAGCACCTTAGCGGGAGAGAAGACCGAGCAGTACTTC. It is translated as CASTLAGEKTEQYF.

This clonotype was counted between two and nine times. V is TRBV19 and J is TRBJ2-5; D might be TRBD2 (5 bases). V was trimmed by 7 bases and J by 4 bases, leaving 19 bases between them. Germline-derived CDR1 and CDR2 are LNHDA and SQIVND (reference sequence). The CDR3 runs to 15 residues. The CDR3 is CASTPADSTGETQYF. The CDR3 nucleotides are TGTGCCAGTACCCCAGCGGACTCGACGGGAGAGACCCAGTACTTC.

The rearrangement links TRBV11-2 to TRBJ2-2; D is unclear. The CDR3 has 13 amino acids. Germline CDR1 and CDR2: SGHAT and FQNNGV. Trimming removed 2 bases from V and 4 bases from J, with 5 bases in between. CDR3 protein: CASSLTTTGELFF. The CDR3 DNA reads as TGTGCCAGCAGCTTAACGACCACCGGGGAGCTGTTTTTT.

The V and J genes are TRBV6-6 and TRBJ1-1; D may be TRBD1 (5 bases). The CDR3 loop spans 13 amino acids. Germline CDR1 is MNHNY and CDR2 is SVGAGI (reference sequence). Trimming removed 6 bases at V and 3 bases at J, with 11 bases between. CDR3 nucleotide sequence: TGTGCCAGCAGCGGGACCCCGGACACTGAAGCTTTCTTT. Translated, it gives CASSGTPDTEAFF.

V and J are TRBV4-3 and TRBJ1-5; TRBD1 agrees at 7 bases. This CDR3 region has 16 residues. Germline CDR1 LGHNA, CDR2 YSLEER. V dropped 0 bases and J dropped 10; count of bases not matched to a gene: 12. The CDR3 reads CASSQETGPGLNPQHF. CDR3 sequence (DNA): TGCGCCAGCAGCCAAGAGACAGGGCCGGGTTTGAATCCCCAGCATTTT.

This clonotype was observed a few times. V is TRBV28 and J is TRBJ1-5, with a weak D call TRBD1 (5 bases). The germline V gene encodes CDR1 MDHEN and CDR2 SYDVKM. V lost 7 bases and J 1 base, leaving 14 bases between the germline ends. The CDR3 contains 15 residues. Here the CDR3 reads CASITSGQSNQPQHF. The CDR3 nucleotides are TGTGCCAGCATCACTTCCGGACAAAGCAATCAGCCCCAGCATTTT.

The chain carries TRBV4-1 and TRBJ1-1; D remains ambiguous. CDR1 and CDR2 from the germline V gene are MGHRA and YSYEKL. This CDR3 is built from 15 residues. V was cut by 2 bases and J by 2 bases, with 12 bases left in between. CDR3 bases: TGCGCCAGCAGCCAAACCTCAATGACCAACACTGAAGCTTTCTTT. Its protein is CASSQTSMTNTEAFF.

This clonotype was seen a handful of times. The V gene is TRBV11-1, the J gene TRBJ2-5; 7 nucleotides align to TRBD2. V was clipped by 5 bases and J by 2 bases; unmatched bases: 2. The germline V gene encodes CDR1 SGHAT and CDR2 FQDESV (reference sequence). The length of the CDR3 is 13 residues. Written as DNA, the CDR3 is TGTGCCAGCAGCCACGGGGGGCAAGAGACCCAGTACTTC. Amino acids: CASSHGGQETQYF.

This clonotype was seen a few times. This chain connects TRBV28 to TRBJ2-7; tentative D call: TRBD2 (5 bases). CDR1 is MDHEN and CDR2 is SYDVKM in the germline V gene. V lost 6 bases and J lost 3, with 18 bases in between. The CDR3 runs to 15 residues. The CDR3 is CASSNSVGVLYEQYF. Here the CDR3 DNA reads TGTGCCAGCAGCAATTCCGTCGGGGTACTCTACGAGCAGTACTTC.

This clonotype has more than one count but fewer than ten. The chain is built from TRBV11-2 and TRBJ2-5; 12 positions agree with TRBD2. The V segment lost 1 base and the J segment 4 bases; nucleotides outside the gene matches: 1. This CDR3 has 15 residues. The germline V gene has CDR1 SGHAT and CDR2 FQNNGV. CDR3 nucleotides: TGTGCCAGCAGCTTAGGGACTAGCGGGATAGAGACCCAGTACTTC. Residues: CASSLGTSGIETQYF.

This clonotype appeared a few times. The chain combines TRBV10-3 with TRBJ2-1, with TRBD2 identical over 9 bases. The CDR3 runs 14 residues. V lost 2 bases, J lost 8 bases, and 4 bases stayed unmatched. Germline V lookup: CDR1 ENHRY, CDR2 SYGVKD. The CDR3 spells CAISESGRLDEQFF. CDR3 sequence (DNA): TGTGCCATCAGTGAGAGCGGGAGGCTCGATGAGCAGTTCTTC.

The chain combines TRBV12-3 or TRBV12-4 with TRBJ1-2; maybe TRBD1 (5 bases). The CDR3 spans 16 residues. The germline V and J ends were trimmed by 4 bases and 4 bases, with 19 bases remaining between them. The CDR3 DNA reads as TGTGCCAGCAGTTCAAACCGGGGGATTCAGGGCTATGGCTACACCTTC. The encoded protein is CASSSNRGIQGYGYTF.

The sample holds a few counts of this clonotype. The chain couples TRBV7-2 to TRBJ2-7; the D gene is possibly TRBD1 (6 bases). Germline values: CDR1 SGHTA, CDR2 FQGNSA. Trimming pared 1 base from V and 2 bases from J, leaving 18 bases between. The CDR3 runs to 17 residues. DNA of the CDR3: TGTGCCAGCAGCTTAGAGAGGGTTGGTCAGGGGCCCTACGAGCAGTACTTC. It is translated as CASSLERVGQGPYEQYF.

This clonotype was found a few times. The chain has TRBV7-9 and TRBJ1-6, with 8 nucleotides matching TRBD1. J lost 8 bases, V lost 4 bases, and 13 bases had no gene match. CDR1 SEHNR and CDR2 FQNEAQ come from the germline V gene (reference sequence). The CDR3 runs to 17 residues. The CDR3 here is CASSSGQGAYRDSPLHF. CDR3 bases: TGTGCCAGCAGCTCCGGACAGGGAGCGTATCGAGATTCACCCCTCCACTTT.